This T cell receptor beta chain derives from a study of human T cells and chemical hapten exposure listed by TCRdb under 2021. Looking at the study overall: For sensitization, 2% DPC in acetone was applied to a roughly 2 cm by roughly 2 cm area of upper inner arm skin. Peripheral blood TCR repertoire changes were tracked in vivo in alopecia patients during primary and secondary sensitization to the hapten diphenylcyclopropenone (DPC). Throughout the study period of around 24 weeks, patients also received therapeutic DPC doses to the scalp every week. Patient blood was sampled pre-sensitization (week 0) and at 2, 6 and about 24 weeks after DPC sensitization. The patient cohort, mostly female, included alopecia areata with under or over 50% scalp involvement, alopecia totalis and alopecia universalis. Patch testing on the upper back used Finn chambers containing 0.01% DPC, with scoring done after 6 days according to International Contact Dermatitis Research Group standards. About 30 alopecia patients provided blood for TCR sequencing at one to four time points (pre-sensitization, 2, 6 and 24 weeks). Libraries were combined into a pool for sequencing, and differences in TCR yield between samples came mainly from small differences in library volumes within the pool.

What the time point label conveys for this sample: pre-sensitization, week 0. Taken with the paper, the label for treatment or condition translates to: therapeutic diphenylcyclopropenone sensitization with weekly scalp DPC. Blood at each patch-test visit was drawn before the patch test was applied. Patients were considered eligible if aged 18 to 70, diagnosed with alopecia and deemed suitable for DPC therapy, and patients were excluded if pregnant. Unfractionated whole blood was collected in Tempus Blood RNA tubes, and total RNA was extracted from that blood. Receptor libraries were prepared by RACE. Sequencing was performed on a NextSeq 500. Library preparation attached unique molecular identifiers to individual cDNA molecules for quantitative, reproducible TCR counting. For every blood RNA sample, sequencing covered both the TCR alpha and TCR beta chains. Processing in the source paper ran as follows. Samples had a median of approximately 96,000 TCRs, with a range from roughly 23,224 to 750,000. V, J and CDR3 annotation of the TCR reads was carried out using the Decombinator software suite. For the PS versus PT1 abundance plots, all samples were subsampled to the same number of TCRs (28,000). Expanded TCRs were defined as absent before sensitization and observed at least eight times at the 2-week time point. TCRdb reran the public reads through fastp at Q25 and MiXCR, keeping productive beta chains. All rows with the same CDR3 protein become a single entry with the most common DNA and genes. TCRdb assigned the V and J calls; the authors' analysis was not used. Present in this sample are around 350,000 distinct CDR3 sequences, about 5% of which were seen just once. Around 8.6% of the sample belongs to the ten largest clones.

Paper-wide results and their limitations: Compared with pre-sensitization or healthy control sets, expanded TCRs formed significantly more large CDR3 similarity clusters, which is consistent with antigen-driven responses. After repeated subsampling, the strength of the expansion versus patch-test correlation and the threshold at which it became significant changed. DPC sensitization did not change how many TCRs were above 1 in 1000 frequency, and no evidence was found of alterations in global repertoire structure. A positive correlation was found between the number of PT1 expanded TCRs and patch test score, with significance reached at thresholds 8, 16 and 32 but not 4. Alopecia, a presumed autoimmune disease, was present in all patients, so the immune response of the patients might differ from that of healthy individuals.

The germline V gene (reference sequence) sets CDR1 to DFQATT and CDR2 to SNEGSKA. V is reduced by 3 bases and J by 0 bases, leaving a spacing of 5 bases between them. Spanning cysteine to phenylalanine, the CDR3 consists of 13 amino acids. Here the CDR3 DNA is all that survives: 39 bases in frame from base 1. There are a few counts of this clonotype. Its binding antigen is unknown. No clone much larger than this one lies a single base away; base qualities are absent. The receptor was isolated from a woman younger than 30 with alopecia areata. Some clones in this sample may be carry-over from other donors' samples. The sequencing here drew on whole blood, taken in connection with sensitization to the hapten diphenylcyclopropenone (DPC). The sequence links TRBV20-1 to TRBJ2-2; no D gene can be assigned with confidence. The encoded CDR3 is CSASYPNTGELFF. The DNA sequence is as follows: TGCAGTGCTAGTTATCCGAACACCGGGGAGCTGTTTTTT.